Listed below are T cell receptor beta chains from one sample, sequenced in a study of T cell responses to AZD1222 COVID-19 vaccine. The method was immunoSEQ multiplex PCR; TCRdb's version includes in-frame clones alone and lacks a portion of them. The sample consists of about 150,000 clones, about 89% of them appearing once. The sequenced sample was peripheral blood, obtained 28 days after the second AZD1222 dose. These receptors all come from an adult who received the AZD1222 COVID-19 vaccine. The CDR3 runs from the conserved cysteine through the conserved F or W. A D gene is named only where the DNA matches it firmly. Where a row states a size, it is once, few, many or the class of an expanded clone; other rows omit it.

J gene	V gene	D gene	clone size	CDR3 DNA	CDR3 protein
TRBJ2-5	TRBV10-3	TRBD2	-	TGTGCCATCAGTTACGGGACTAGTTCGGAGACCCAGTACTTC	CAISYGTSSETQYF
TRBJ1-5	TRBV18	-	once	TGTGCCAGCTCAAGACAGGATAGTCAGCCCCAGCATTTT	CASSRQDSQPQHF
TRBJ1-1	TRBV29-1	-	-	TGCAGCGTTGTGCAGGGAGCTCGAGGAACTGAAGCTTTCTTT	CSVVQGARGTEAFF
TRBJ2-7	TRBV28	TRBD2	once	TGTGCCAGCAGTTTTCTTGTCACGGGACTAAGCGGGAGGCGCGAGCAGTACTTC	CASSFLVTGLSGRREQYF
TRBJ1-2	TRBV7-2	-	-	TGTGCCAGCAGCTCTGTAAACACAGGGTCCCCTAACTATGGCTACACCTTC	CASSSVNTGSPNYGYTF
TRBJ2-7	TRBV4-3	TRBD1	-	TGCGCCAGCAGCCAAGAAGGGACAGGGATTTACTACGAGCAGTACTTC	CASSQEGTGIYYEQYF
TRBJ1-2	TRBV6-6	-	-	TGTGCCAGCAGGCCCGGGACCCAAAACGATGGCTACACCTTC	CASRPGTQNDGYTF
TRBJ1-4	TRBV4-1	-	-	TGCGCCAGCAGCCAAGACGAACGCCGAAATAATGAAAAACTGTTTTTT	CASSQDERRNNEKLFF
TRBJ2-3	TRBV9	-	-	TGTGCCAGCAGCGTAGTAGGCGGGGGCACAGATACGCAGTATTTT	CASSVVGGGTDTQYF
TRBJ1-5	TRBV28	-	-	TGTGCCAGCAGTAAGAGGCTGCATAGCAATCAGCCCCAGCATTTT	CASSKRLHSNQPQHF
TRBJ2-7	TRBV7-9	TRBD2	-	TGTGCCAGCAGCTTGGGAGGGGCCTTGGAGCAGTACTTC	CASSLGGALEQYF
TRBJ1-6	TRBV11-2	-	-	TGTGCCAGCAGCCGGACGGGGATGGGTAATTCACCCCTCCACTTT	CASSRTGMGNSPLHF
TRBJ1-6	TRBV5-4	-	-	TGTGCCAGCAGCTTGGGAGCCGGCCCCCTCCACTTT	CASSLGAGPLHF
TRBJ2-2	TRBV3-1/TRBV3-2	-	-	TGTGCCAGCAGCCAAGAAGGTGGAGGGAACACCGGGGAGCTGTTTTTT	CASSQEGGGNTGELFF
TRBJ1-2	TRBV29-1	-	-	TGCAGCGTTGAAGATCAGTATGGCTACACCTTC	CSVEDQYGYTF
TRBJ1-2	TRBV5-8	-	few	TGTGCCAGCAGCATGAGACACCTGACGGGTGGCTACACCTTC	CASSMRHLTGGYTF
TRBJ1-1	TRBV19	TRBD1	once	TGTGCCAGTAGTATCTGGACAGGGGGCGCATCTGAAGCTTTCTTT	CASSIWTGGASEAFF
TRBJ1-5	TRBV6-5	-	-	TGTGCCAGCAGTAAGGACAATCAGCCCCAGCATTTT	CASSKDNQPQHF
TRBJ2-2	TRBV7-9	-	-	TGTGCCAGCAGCCCGGAAGGTGGTTCAGGGCAGAACACCGGGGAGCTGTTTTTT	CASSPEGGSGQNTGELFF
TRBJ1-5	TRBV27	-	-	TGTGCCAGCAGTGTGACTGCTAGCAATCAGCCCCAGCATTTT	CASSVTASNQPQHF